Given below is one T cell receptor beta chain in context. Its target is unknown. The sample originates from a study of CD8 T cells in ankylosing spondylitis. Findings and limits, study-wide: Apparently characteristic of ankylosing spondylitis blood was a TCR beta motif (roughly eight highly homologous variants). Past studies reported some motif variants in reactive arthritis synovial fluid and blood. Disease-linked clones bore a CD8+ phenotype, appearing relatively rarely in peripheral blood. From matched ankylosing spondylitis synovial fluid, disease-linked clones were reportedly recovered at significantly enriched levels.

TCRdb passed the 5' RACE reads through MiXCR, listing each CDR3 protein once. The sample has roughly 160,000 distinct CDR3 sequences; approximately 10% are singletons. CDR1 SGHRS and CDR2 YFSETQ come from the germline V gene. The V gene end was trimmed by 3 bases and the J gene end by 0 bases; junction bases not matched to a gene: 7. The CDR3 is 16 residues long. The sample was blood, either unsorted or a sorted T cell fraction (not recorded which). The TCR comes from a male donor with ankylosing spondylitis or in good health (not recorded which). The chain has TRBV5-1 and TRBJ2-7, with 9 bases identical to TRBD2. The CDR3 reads CASSSTGTSSSYEQYF. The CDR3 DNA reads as TGCGCCAGCAGCTCAACCGGGACTAGCTCCTCCTACGAGCAGTACTTC.